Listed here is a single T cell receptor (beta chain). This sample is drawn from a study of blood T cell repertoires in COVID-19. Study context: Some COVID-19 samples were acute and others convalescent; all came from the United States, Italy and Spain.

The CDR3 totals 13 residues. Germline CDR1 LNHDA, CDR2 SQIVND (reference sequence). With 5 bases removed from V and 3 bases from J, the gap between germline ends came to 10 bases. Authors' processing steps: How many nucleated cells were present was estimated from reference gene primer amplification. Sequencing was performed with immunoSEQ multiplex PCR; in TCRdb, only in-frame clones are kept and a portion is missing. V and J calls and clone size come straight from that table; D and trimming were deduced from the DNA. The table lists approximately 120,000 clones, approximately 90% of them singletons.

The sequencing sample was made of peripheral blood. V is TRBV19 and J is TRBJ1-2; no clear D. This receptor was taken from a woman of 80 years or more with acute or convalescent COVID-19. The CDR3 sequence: CASSPGRDYGYTF. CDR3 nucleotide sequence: TGTGCCAGTAGTCCCGGGAGAGACTATGGCTACACCTTC.